The 20 T cell receptor beta chains listed next were all sequenced from one sample in a study of blood T cell repertoires in COVID-19. Measured with immunoSEQ multiplex PCR; TCRdb has only the in-frame clones, and not every one. The profile covers roughly 150,000 clones, with around four fifths appearing a single time and roughly 8.6% taken by the ten largest. Sequencing was performed on PBMCs or T cells enriched from blood (not recorded which). The source of these receptors is a woman in her forties or fifties who had recovered from COVID-19.

This clone was counted only a few times. The chain is built from TRBV5-1 and TRBJ1-2; D remains unclear. CDR1 and CDR2 from the germline V gene are SGHRS and YFSETQ. This CDR3 spans 13 amino acids. Trimming removed 8 bases from V and 6 bases from J, with 17 bases in between. The CDR3 is CASGQRAGNGYTF. In DNA, the CDR3 is TGCGCCAGTGGGCAAAGGGCGGGAAATGGCTACACCTTC.

The rearrangement uses TRBV4-1 and TRBJ2-3; D is possibly TRBD2 (6 bases). The CDR3 runs 15 residues. Germline CDR1 and CDR2: MGHRA and YSYEKL. With 0 bases removed from V and 3 bases from J, the gap between germline ends came to 10 bases. This chain's CDR3 is CASSQETSRTDTQYF. For the CDR3, the DNA is TGCGCCAGCAGCCAAGAAACTAGCCGAACAGATACGCAGTATTTT.

This clone came up a few times. This chain links TRBV5-6 with TRBJ2-3; D not certain. The germline V gene encodes CDR1 SGHDT and CDR2 YYEEEE. The CDR3 is 13 amino acids. The V end was cut by 0 bases, the J end by 0 bases, with 2 bases between. CDR3 protein: CASSLASTDTQYF. The CDR3 DNA follows: TGTGCCAGCAGCTTGGCTAGCACAGATACGCAGTATTTT. The complete variable domain, with remaining parts taken from reference TRBV5-6 and TRBJ2-3, reads DAGVTQSPTHLIKTRGQQVTLRCSPKSGHDTVSWYQQALGQGPQFIFQYYEEEERQRGNFPDRFSGHQFPNYSSELNVNALLLGDSALYLCASSLASTDTQYFGPGTRLTVL.

The chain combines TRBV10-3 with TRBJ1-6, with 7 bases matching TRBD1. V was clipped by 7 bases and J by 4 bases; unmatched bases: 4. The length of the CDR3 is 14 residues. Germline V gene lookup returns CDR1 ENHRY and CDR2 SYGVKD. DNA of the CDR3: TGTGCCATCAAGGGACAGCTTTATAATTCACCCCTCCACTTT. The encoded protein is CAIKGQLYNSPLHF.

This clone is a singleton in its sample. V and J are TRBV7-3 and TRBJ2-1; 7 bases line up with TRBD1. The CDR3 sequence is 16 residues long. V shed 4 bases and J 4 bases; nucleotides not matched to a gene: 10. Germline CDR1 SGHTA, CDR2 FQGTGA. In DNA, the CDR3 is TGTGCCAGCAGCTGGGACCCCGGGACAGCGTACAATGAGCAGTTCTTC. Translated, it gives CASSWDPGTAYNEQFF.

The chain is built from TRBV5-5 and TRBJ2-2; 9 bases line up with TRBD2. Germline V gene sequence: CDR1 SGHKS, CDR2 YYEKEE (reference sequence). The CDR3 extends over 16 amino acids. V trimming: 2 bases; J trimming: 0 bases; junction bases outside the gene matches: 2. CDR3 nucleotides: TGTGCCAGCAGCTTTGCTAGCGGGACGAACACCGGGGAGCTGTTTTTT. It specifies CASSFASGTNTGELFF.

The rearrangement joins TRBV29-1 to TRBJ2-7; 7 positions match TRBD2. Unmatched junction bases numbered 3, after V lost 4 bases and J lost 3 bases. CDR1 is SQVTM and CDR2 is ANQGSEA in the germline V gene. The CDR3 is 12 amino acids. CDR3 residues: CSVGGEGYEQYF. CDR3 DNA: TGCAGCGTTGGGGGGGAGGGCTACGAGCAGTACTTC.

DNA for the CDR3: TGTGCCAGTAGCCTACCACCCAGGACGGGGGTGCGGTACACTGAAGCTTTCTTT. Translation: CASSLPPRTGVRYTEAFF. V is TRBV19 and J is TRBJ1-1, with D possibly being TRBD1 (5 bases). This CDR3 is 18 amino acids long. Trimming removed 6 bases at V and 3 bases at J, with 26 bases between. Germline V gene data show CDR1 as LNHDA and CDR2 as SQIVND (reference sequence).

The genes are TRBV6-2 or TRBV6-3 and TRBJ1-4; D not resolved. Germline-derived CDR1 and CDR2 are MNHEY and SVGEGT. V was pared by 6 bases and J by 8 bases, with 7 bases between. The CDR3 is made up of 11 amino acids. The CDR3 nucleotides read TGTGCCAGCAGCGACAACGAAAAACTGTTTTTT. This gives the protein CASSDNEKLFF.

The chain is built from TRBV7-2 and TRBJ2-6; D may be TRBD2 (5 bases). The germline V and J ends were trimmed by 5 bases and 2 bases, with 7 bases remaining between them. The CDR3 totals 14 residues. Looked up from germline, CDR1 is SGHTA and CDR2 is FQGNSA. CDR3 nucleotide sequence: TGTGCCAGCAGCCGGGATACTGGGGCCAACGTCCTGACTTTC. Its translation is CASSRDTGANVLTF.

The rearrangement uses TRBV12-5 and TRBJ1-3; weak D call: TRBD1 (5 bases). V lost 6 bases, J lost 5 bases, and 11 bases lay in between. CDR1 and CDR2 (germline): LGHNT, FRNRAP. The CDR3 sequence is 13 residues long. CDR3 DNA: TGTGCTAGTGGCCACATGGACAGAAACACCATATATTTT. Translating gives CASGHMDRNTIYF.

The chain carries TRBV18 and TRBJ2-7; 11 nucleotides align to TRBD1. The CDR3 covers 15 residues. Unmatched junction bases numbered 4, after V lost 4 bases and J lost 2 bases. The germline V gene encodes CDR1 KGHSH and CDR2 LQKENI. CDR3 protein: CASSQGQGATYEQYF. For the CDR3, the DNA is TGTGCCAGCTCACAAGGACAGGGGGCCACCTACGAGCAGTACTTC.

This rearrangement joins TRBV10-3 to TRBJ1-1, with D possibly being TRBD1 (5 bases). Trimming took 5 bases from V and 4 from J, leaving 17 bases between them. This CDR3 contains 15 residues. In germline, CDR1 is ENHRY, CDR2 SYGVKD. The CDR3 region has the DNA TGTGCCATCAGTCCGGGGGATTCCGGGATCACTGAAGCTTTCTTT. Translating it yields CAISPGDSGITEAFF.

The gene calls are TRBV6-1 and TRBJ1-2; 9 bases agree with TRBD1. The CDR3 contains 15 residues. V shed 3 bases and J 3 bases; nucleotides not matched to a gene: 5. Germline CDR1 is MNHNS and CDR2 is SASEGT. The CDR3 protein is CASSEGGQGYYGYTF. The DNA of the CDR3 is TGTGCCAGCAGTGAGGGCGGACAGGGGTACTATGGCTACACCTTC.

This rearrangement joins TRBV7-9 to TRBJ1-4; no clear D gene. Germline-derived CDR1 and CDR2 are SEHNR and FQNEAQ (reference sequence). The CDR3 runs 15 residues. The V end lost 5 bases, the J end lost 5 bases, and 15 bases lay between the germline ends. CDR3 sequence: CASSPGSVLNEKLFF. CDR3 sequence (DNA): TGTGCCAGCAGCCCCGGGTCGGTTCTAAATGAAAAACTGTTTTTT.

This rearrangement joins TRBV10-2 to TRBJ2-3; 9 bases match TRBD2. CDR1 WSHSY and CDR2 SAAADI come from the germline V gene. The length of the CDR3 is 16 residues. J lost 6 bases, V lost 3 bases, and 10 bases had no gene match. The CDR3 DNA reads TGCGCCAGCAGTGACCCTTTAGCGGGAGATTCGGATACGCAGTATTTT. Its translation is CASSDPLAGDSDTQYF.

The chain carries TRBV27 and TRBJ1-3; D remains ambiguous. Looked up from germline, CDR1 is MNHEY and CDR2 is SMNVEV (reference sequence). This CDR3 comprises 16 residues. The V and J ends lost 5 bases and 0 bases respectively, with 14 bases between them. Here the CDR3 reads CASSPTISDSGNTIYF. CDR3 DNA sequence: TGTGCCAGCAGTCCTACAATAAGCGACTCTGGAAACACCATATATTTT.

J is TRBJ2-7 and V is TRBV18; 10 positions match TRBD1. CDR3 length: 12 amino acids. From germline, CDR1 is KGHSH and CDR2 LQKENI. The ends lost 5 bases at V and 6 bases at J; junction bases unmatched: 1. The CDR3 DNA sequence: TGTGCCAGCTCAGGGACAGGGGTCGAGCAGTACTTC. Translated: CASSGTGVEQYF.

This chain joins TRBV9 and TRBJ2-7; 9 nucleotides agree with TRBD1. Germline-derived CDR1 and CDR2 are SGDLS and YYNGEE. CDR3 size: 14 residues. J lost 4 bases, V lost 6 bases, and 8 bases had no gene match. CDR3 amino acids: CASTSGTGTYEQYF. CDR3 bases: TGTGCCAGCACCTCGGGGACAGGGACTTACGAGCAGTACTTC.

V usage is TRBV7-8 and J usage is TRBJ2-7, with D tentatively TRBD1 (6 bases). CDR1 and CDR2 (germline): SGHVS, FQNEAQ. The ends were cut back, 5 bases at V and 3 bases at J, with 14 bases in the middle. The CDR3 loop spans 14 amino acids. CDR3 sequence: CASSTTTGIYEQYF. The CDR3, as DNA: TGTGCCAGCAGCACAACAACAGGGATCTACGAGCAGTACTTC.